The present entry profiles one TCR beta chain with its context. These data come from a study of blood T cell repertoires in COVID-19. The ends lost 2 bases at V and 1 base at J; junction bases unmatched: 9. CDR1 and CDR2 from the germline V gene are SGHNT and YYREEE (reference sequence). This CDR3 has 19 amino acids. Original processing methods: Estimation of nucleated cell counts relied on the amplification of reference gene primers. This table comes from immunoSEQ multiplex PCR, and its TCRdb copy is limited to in-frame clones, with some not included. Clone size and the V and J calls come from that table; the DNA yielded D and trimming. The sample records around 300,000 clones, around 87% being singletons.

This TCR came from a woman under 30 who had recovered from COVID-19. The sequenced material came from PBMCs or T cells enriched from blood (not recorded which). The V and J genes are TRBV5-4 and TRBJ2-4; TRBD2 matches 13 bases. In DNA, the CDR3 is TGTGCCAGCAGCTTAGGGGTATGGACTAGCGGGGGTGCCAAAAACATTCAGTACTTC. Its translation: CASSLGVWTSGGAKNIQYF. Full variable domain (remainder filled in from reference TRBV5-4 and TRBJ2-4): ETGVTQSPTHLIKTRGQQVTLRCSSQSGHNTVSWYQQALGQGPQFIFQYYREEENGRGNFPPRFSGLQFPNYSSELNVNALELDDSALYLCASSLGVWTSGGAKNIQYFGAGTRLSVL.